This TCR beta chain was sequenced during a study of cytomegalovirus exposure and HLA in healthy donors. The V and J ends lost 4 bases and 6 bases respectively, with 10 bases between them. This CDR3 is built from 12 residues. Germline lookup yields CDR1 ENHRY and CDR2 SYGVKD. PCR primers comprised 60 Vbeta and 13 Jbeta primers. Here immunoSEQ multiplex PCR was the method, and the copy in TCRdb shows in-frame clones only, minus some. Altogether 210,000 or so clones are present, around nine tenths being singletons, with the ten largest covering 1%. The chain links TRBV10-3 to TRBJ2-7; D ambiguous. Sequenced material: PBMCs. This clonotype originated in a woman aged 18-30 years in good health and CMV-seronegative. CDR3 DNA: TGTGCCATCAGTGCCCCAGGTGGCGAGCAGTACTTC. The encoded protein is CAISAPGGEQYF.